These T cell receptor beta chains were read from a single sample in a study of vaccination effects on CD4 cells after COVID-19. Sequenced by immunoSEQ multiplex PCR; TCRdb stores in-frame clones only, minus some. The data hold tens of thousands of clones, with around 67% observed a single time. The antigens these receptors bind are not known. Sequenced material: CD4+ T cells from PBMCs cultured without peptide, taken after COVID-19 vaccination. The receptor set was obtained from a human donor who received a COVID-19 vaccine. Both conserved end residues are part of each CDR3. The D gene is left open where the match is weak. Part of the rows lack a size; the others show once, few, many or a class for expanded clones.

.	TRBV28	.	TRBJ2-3	TGTGCCAGCATTTCCGGGACAAGGACAGATACGCAGTATTTT	CASISGTRTDTQYF
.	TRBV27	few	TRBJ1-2	TGTGCCAGCAGTTCCCACCGGGACATTTCCAGGGACACCTTC	CASSSHRDISRDTF
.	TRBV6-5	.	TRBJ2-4	TGTGCCAGCAGTTCCCCCAGGGTCGGTGACATTCAGTACTTC	CASSSPRVGDIQYF
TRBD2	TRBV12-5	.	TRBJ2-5	TGTGCTAGTGGTTTGGGCCGGACTAGCGGGGGGACCCAAGAGACCCAGTACTTC	CASGLGRTSGGTQETQYF
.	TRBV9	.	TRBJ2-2	TGTGCCAGCAGCGCGAATACGAACACCGGGGAGCTGTTTTTT	CASSANTNTGELFF
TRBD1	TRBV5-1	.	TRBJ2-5	TGCGCCAGCAGCAAGGACAGGGTCCAAGAGACCCAGTACTTC	CASSKDRVQETQYF
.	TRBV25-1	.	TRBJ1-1	TGTGCCAGCAGTGGAAGGTTGAACACTGAAGCTTTCTTT	CASSGRLNTEAFF
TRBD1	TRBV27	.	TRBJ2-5	TGTGCCAGCAGTCCAGGAAAGGGACAGGCCGGGCAAGAGACCCAGTACTTC	CASSPGKGQAGQETQYF
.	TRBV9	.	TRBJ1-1	TGTGCCAGCAGCGTAGGCCTTGGGTCCAACACTGAAGCTTTCTTT	CASSVGLGSNTEAFF
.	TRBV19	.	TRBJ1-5	TGTGCCAGTCCCAACTCAAGCAATCAGCCCCAGCATTTT	CASPNSSNQPQHF
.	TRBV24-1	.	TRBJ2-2	TGTGCCACCAGTGATTCTACCGGGACCCCCACCGGGGAGTTGTTTTTT	CATSDSTGTPTGELFF
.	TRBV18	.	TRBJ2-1	TGTGCCAGCTCACCACCTTTATGGGAACTAACCTCCCGGGAGCAGTTCTTC	CASSPPLWELTSREQFF
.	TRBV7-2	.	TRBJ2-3	TGTGCCAGCAGCTCATTCCGCACAGATACGCAGTATTTT	CASSSFRTDTQYF
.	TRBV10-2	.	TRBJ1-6	TGCGCCAGCAGACTTGTTCAGGATTCGTCACCCCTCCACTTT	CASRLVQDSSPLHF
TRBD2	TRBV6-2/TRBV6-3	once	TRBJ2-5	TGTGCCAGCAGTTATTTGCGGGGGAACCAAGAGACCCAGTACTTC	CASSYLRGNQETQYF
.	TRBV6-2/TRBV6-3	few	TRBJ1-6	TGTGCCAGCAGTTACGGGTGGGAGCTCGCTTCACCCCTCCACTTT	CASSYGWELASPLHF
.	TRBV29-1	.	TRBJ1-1	TGCAGCGTTGAGGCAGTGATGAACACTGAAGCTTTCTTT	CSVEAVMNTEAFF
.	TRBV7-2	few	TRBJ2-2	TGTGCCAGCAGCTTTGGGGGATTGGGGGAGCTGTTTTTT	CASSFGGLGELFF
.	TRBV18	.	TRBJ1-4	TGTGCCAGCTCACCTTTGGGAACACCACGTAATGAAAAACTGTTTTTT	CASSPLGTPRNEKLFF
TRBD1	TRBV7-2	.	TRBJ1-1	TGTGCCAGCAGCTCAGGAAGCACAGGGGGCAACACTGAAGCTTTCTTT	CASSSGSTGGNTEAFF
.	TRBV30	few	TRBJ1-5	TGTGCCTGGAGTGTAAAGGGAGATCAGCCCCAGCATTTT	CAWSVKGDQPQHF
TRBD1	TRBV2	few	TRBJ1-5	TGTGCCAGCGCCGGGACAGGGGGCGCGACGAATCAGCCCCAGCATTTT	CASAGTGGATNQPQHF
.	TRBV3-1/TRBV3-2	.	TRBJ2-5	TGTGCCAGCAGCCAAGTTAGTTTGGAGACCCAGTACTTC	CASSQVSLETQYF
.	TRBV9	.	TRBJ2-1	TGTGCCAGCAGCGCGAGGCCGGGGGCCTCCTCCTACAATGAGCAGTTCTTC	CASSARPGASSYNEQFF
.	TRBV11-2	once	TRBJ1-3	TGTGCCAGCAGCCACTACCCAGACAGGTCCCCCTCTGGAAACACCATATATTTT	CASSHYPDRSPSGNTIYF
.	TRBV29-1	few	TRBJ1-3	TGCAGCGTTGAAGAGGGACTCCCGAACACCATATATTTT	CSVEEGLPNTIYF
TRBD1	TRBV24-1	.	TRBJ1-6	TGTGCCACCAGTGATGCCCGGACAGGTTTCAATTCACCCCTCCACTTT	CATSDARTGFNSPLHF
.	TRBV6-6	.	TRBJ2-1	TGTGCCAGCAGTGATTACTCCGCGGAGAATGAGCAGTTCTTC	CASSDYSAENEQFF
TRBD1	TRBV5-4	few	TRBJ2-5	TGTGCCAGCAGCTCGACAGGGATGACGGAGACCCAGTACTTC	CASSSTGMTETQYF
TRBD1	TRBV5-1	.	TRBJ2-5	TGCGCCAGCAGCTGGACAGGCTTGCGAGAGACCCAGTACTTC	CASSWTGLRETQYF
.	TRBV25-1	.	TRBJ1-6	TGTGCCAGCACCGTCGGGAGCTCCTATAATTCACCCCTCCACTTT	CASTVGSSYNSPLHF
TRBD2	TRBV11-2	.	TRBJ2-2	TGTGCCAGCAGCTTGAAGCTAGCGGGGGGCCGCACCGGGGAGCTGTTTTTT	CASSLKLAGGRTGELFF
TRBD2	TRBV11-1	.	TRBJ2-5	TGTGCCAGCAGCTTAGAACTAGCGGGGGTCGGGACCCAGTACTTC	CASSLELAGVGTQYF
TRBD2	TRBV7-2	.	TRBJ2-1	TGTGCCAGCAGCACCCTCCCACTAGCGGGGGGGCCCAATGAGCAGTTCTTC	CASSTLPLAGGPNEQFF
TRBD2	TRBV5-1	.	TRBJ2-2	TGCGCCAGCAGCTTTAGCGGGGGGAACACCGGGGAGCTGTTTTTT	CASSFSGGNTGELFF
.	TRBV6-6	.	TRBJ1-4	TGTGCCAGCAGTTACGGGTCCCAGGTGAATGAAAAACTGTTTTTT	CASSYGSQVNEKLFF
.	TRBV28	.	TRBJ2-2	TGTGCCAGCAGTCCCCATAGCGGTAGGAACACCGGGGAGCTGTTTTTT	CASSPHSGRNTGELFF
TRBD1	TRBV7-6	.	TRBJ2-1	TGTGCCAGCAGCAAAACCGGGACAGGGGGTTACAATGAGCAGTTCTTC	CASSKTGTGGYNEQFF
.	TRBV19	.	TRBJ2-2	TGTGCCAGTAGTATTGCCAGATCGGCTAGGAAGTTCACCGGGGAGCTGTTTTTT	CASSIARSARKFTGELFF
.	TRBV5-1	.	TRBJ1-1	TGCGCCAGCAGCTTGGCCCCGGTCGGCACTGAAGCTTTCTTT	CASSLAPVGTEAFF
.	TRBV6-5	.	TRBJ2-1	TGTGCCAGCAGTTACTCCAGGCCGCCTTCCTACAATGAGCAGTTCTTC	CASSYSRPPSYNEQFF
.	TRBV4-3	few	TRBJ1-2	TGCGCCAGCAGCCAACCTGGACAGACTTATGGCTACACCTTC	CASSQPGQTYGYTF
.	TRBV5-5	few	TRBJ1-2	TGTGCCAGCACCCCTTACCAGGGGACCTATGGCTACACCTTC	CASTPYQGTYGYTF